This T cell receptor (beta chain) was identified in a study of T and B cells in COVID-19 patients (dated by TCRdb to between 2020 and 2021). A note on the overall study: Using TRB and IGH repertoire sequencing of peripheral blood, the study characterized adaptive immunity in COVID-19 patients who had active infection or had recovered. Of the 20 patients in the active-infection cohort, fewer than 19 had comorbidities associated with unfavorable COVID-19 outcome. The recovered cohort had a median age of roughly 34 years, compared with 65 to 80 years in the active-infection cohort. An age-matched reference group of some 39 healthy donors negative for COVID-19 antibodies was used as the comparison for repertoire analyses. Up to 9 follow-up blood samples were collected per patient, with some samples spanning different disease stages in the same individual. Critical illness requiring mechanical ventilation or ECMO was present in about 60% of the roughly 20 patients in the active-infection cohort. Over 7.5 million TCR sequences were analysed in a TCR and BCR sequence repository that covered 37 patients and approximately 70 time points. A recovered cohort was made up of 19 patients contributing approximately 22 samples, mostly after mild to moderate COVID-19 managed as outpatients. Because samples were available both during active disease and after recovery, a couple of patients were counted in both the recovered and the active cohorts.

This clonotype is identified as medium-sized (0.01 to 0.1%). Which antigen it targets is not known. Base-call qualities are not available, and no considerably larger clone is one nucleotide away. Broad study findings and their caveats: The recovered cohort had 2,000 to 3,000 exclusive TCR clusters, including some 30 low-pGen clusters. Specific T cell subsets (CD4+/Treg/CD8+) and sorted SARS-CoV-2-responsive or tetramer+ T cells had not yet been sequenced, and these experiments were ongoing. The reported TCR clusters were stated to require prospective validation before clinical use. Strongly skewed TRBV/TRBJ gene usage was reported in patients with COVID-19. TRB repertoires were highly clonal in active COVID-19, whereas diversity and richness at recovery rose above healthy donor levels. The cohort was judged too small for assessing how HLA contributes to COVID-19 susceptibility or severity. Blood samples obtained from mildly ill patients during symptoms, as well as early samples obtained from severe cases, were available only in scarce numbers.

The listed sequencing device is Illumina MiSeq. TRB rearrangements were amplified by multiplex PCR with BIOMED2 TRB-A/B primer pools. Illumina-compatible adapters and 7-nucleotide sample barcodes were attached to the amplicons in two consecutive PCRs. All library PCRs used Phusion HS II polymerase. Amplicons were gel-purified with the NucleoSpin Gel and PCR Clean-up kit, quantified on Qubit, and pooled at approximately 4 nM. Amplicon pool quality was checked on an Agilent 2100 Bioanalyzer before Illumina next-generation sequencing. The published analysis was carried out like this. Annotation of TRB rearrangements was performed with MiXCR 3.0.8 using the default MiXCR reference library. Non-productive reads and sequences with fewer than 2 reads were excluded, and each unique CDR3 nucleotide sequence counted as one clone. Clonality, diversity, richness and V-J gene usage were computed in R 3.5.1. GLIPH2 was used to cluster TCRs by CDR3 similarity, and OLGA was used to calculate generation probabilities. GLIPH2 clusters were kept only when the clusters contained at least four unique TCR clonotypes present in at least three individuals. Using fastp trimming at Q25 and MiXCR clonotype assembly, TCRdb reanalyzed the public sequencing data and kept in-frame beta chains. Each entry is one CDR3 protein sequence, shown with its most common DNA and genes. The V and J calls were determined by TCRdb, not by the authors. In this sample the table shows 5,000 or so distinct CDR3 sequences, roughly 27% of which occur a single time. Clones ranked in the top ten supply about a third of the sample.

After removal of 6 bases from V and 4 bases from J, the junction retains 5 bases not matched to a gene. From the cysteine through the phenylalanine, the CDR3 covers 15 amino acids. Left in the record is the CDR3 DNA by itself, 45 bases read in frame from the first base. Genomic DNA extracted from blood was used in amounts of about 220-500 ng for amplification of TRB repertoires. The chain is assembled from TRBV12-3 or TRBV12-4 and TRBJ2-1; TRBD2 fits 11 bases in the junction. The specimen sequenced was blood. The TCR sequence derives from a human donor with active COVID-19. The sequence in DNA is TGTGCCAGCAGAGTGGGGACTAGCGGATACAATGAGCAGTTCTTC. Its translation is CASRVGTSGYNEQFF.